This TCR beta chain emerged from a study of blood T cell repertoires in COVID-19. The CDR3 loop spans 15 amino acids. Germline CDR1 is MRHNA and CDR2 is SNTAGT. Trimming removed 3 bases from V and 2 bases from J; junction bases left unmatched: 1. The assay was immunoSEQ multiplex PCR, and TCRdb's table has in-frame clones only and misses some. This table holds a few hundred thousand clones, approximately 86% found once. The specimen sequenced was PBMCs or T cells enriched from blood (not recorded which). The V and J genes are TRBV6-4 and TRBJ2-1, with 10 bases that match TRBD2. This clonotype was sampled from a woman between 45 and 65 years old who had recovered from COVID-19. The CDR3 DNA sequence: TGTGCCAGCAGTGAAACTAGCGGGACCTACAATGAGCAGTTCTTC. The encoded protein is CASSETSGTYNEQFF.